This T cell receptor (beta chain) is from a study of blood T cell repertoires in COVID-19. Study-level background: Whether acute or convalescent, the COVID-19 samples came from the United States, Italy and Spain.

CDR1 is LGHDT, CDR2 YNNKEL, per germline (reference sequence). The length of the CDR3 is 16 residues. The V end was cut by 0 bases, the J end by 8 bases, with 19 bases between. Produced via immunoSEQ multiplex PCR; TCRdb's table is partial and in-frame only. This table has 160,000 or so clones, about 77% appearing once. The receptor was isolated from a woman aged 80 or over with acute or convalescent COVID-19. Sequenced input: peripheral blood. The chain carries TRBV3-1 (or the pseudogene TRBV3-2) and TRBJ1-2, with D possibly being TRBD1 (5 bases). The CDR3 reads CASSQDGAKNAGGYTF. As DNA, the CDR3 is TGTGCCAGCAGCCAAGATGGGGCCAAGAATGCTGGAGGCTACACCTTC.